The TCR beta chain described here comes from a study of blood T cells in healthy people across ages. Study-wide results and caveats: TCR beta diversity tracked closely with naive T cell percentage.

Through a sample-barcoded 5' primer and a J-beta primer mix, a second PCR was run for 7 to 11 cycles. Sequencing recovered at least 2.5 million CDR3-containing paired-end reads from each sample. Each CDR3 protein is one row after TCRdb ran MiXCR on the 5' RACE reads. Seen here are more than 1 million distinct CDR3 sequences, 40% to 50% observed once, and the top ten hold 15% to 20%. Germline V gene data show CDR1 as MNHEY and CDR2 as SVGEGT. Trimming pared 7 bases from V and 2 bases from J, leaving 14 bases between. The CDR3 is 14 residues long. This clonotype was recorded only once. The antigen remains undetermined. A much larger clone differs from this one at a single base, so this may be a read error.

The origin of this receptor is a woman aged 55-70 years in good health. The rearrangement uses TRBV6-2 or TRBV6-3 and TRBJ1-2; D gene ambiguous. Material: blood. The CDR3 nucleotides are TGTGCCAGCAAAACACCGGGCATCAACTATGGCTACACCTTC. Translation: CASKTPGINYGYTF.